The TCR beta chain under discussion was sequenced for a study of blood T cell repertoires in COVID-19. Study at large: The study drew acute and convalescent COVID-19 samples from the United States, Italy and Spain. PBMCs, B-cell-depleted T cells, or T cells were the source of the cDNA or gDNA that made up the material.

Only in-frame clones appear in the TCRdb table, and some are missing; sequencing was by immunoSEQ multiplex PCR. The table has about 190,000 clones, about nine tenths seen once; the top ten hold roughly 6.7%. The CDR3 contains 20 residues. The sequenced sample was peripheral blood. This TCR was sampled from a man aged 40-49 years with acute or convalescent COVID-19. J is TRBJ2-4 and V is TRBV21-1; TRBD1 is taken as the D call from the table, unchecked against the DNA. TRBV21-1 is a pseudogene. Here the CDR3 reads CASSKHGTGERLLAKNIQYF. The CDR3 nucleotides read TGTGCCAGCAGCAAACATGGGACAGGGGAGCGATTACTAGCCAAAAACATTCAGTACTTC.